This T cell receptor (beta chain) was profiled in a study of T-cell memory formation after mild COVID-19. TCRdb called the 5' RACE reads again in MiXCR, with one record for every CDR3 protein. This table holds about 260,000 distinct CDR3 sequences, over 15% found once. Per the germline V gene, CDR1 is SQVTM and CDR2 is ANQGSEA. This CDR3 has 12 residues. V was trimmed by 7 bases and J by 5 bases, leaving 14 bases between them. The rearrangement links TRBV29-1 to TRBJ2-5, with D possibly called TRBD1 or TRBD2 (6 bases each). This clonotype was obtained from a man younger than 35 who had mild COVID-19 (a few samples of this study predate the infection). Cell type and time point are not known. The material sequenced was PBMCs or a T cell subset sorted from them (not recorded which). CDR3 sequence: CSAQGLEETQYF. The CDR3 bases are TGCAGCGCACAGGGACTTGAGGAGACCCAGTACTTC.